The T cell receptor beta chain under discussion was sequenced for a study of human T cells and chemical hapten exposure. TCRdb called the RACE reads again in MiXCR, with one record for every CDR3 protein. The sample lists a few hundred thousand distinct CDR3 sequences, roughly 6.3% seen once, with 4.5% to 6% in the top ten. Documented time point: patch test 2, 6 weeks after DPC sensitization. Noted treatment: therapeutic diphenylcyclopropenone sensitization with weekly scalp DPC. CDR1 and CDR2 (germline): MNHNS, SASEGT. The CDR3 runs 14 residues. V was clipped by 6 bases and J by 0 bases, with 9 bases between them. Whole-study findings and limits: Those TCRs sitting above 1 in 1000 frequency stayed the same with DPC sensitization.

As to this clonotype: No antigen is known for it.

This clonotype originated in a woman in her late teens or twenties with alopecia areata. Some clones in this sample may be carry-over from other donors' samples. This material consisted of whole blood, taken in connection with sensitization to the hapten diphenylcyclopropenone (DPC). The gene calls are TRBV6-1 and TRBJ1-3; D ambiguous. The CDR3 region has the DNA TGTGCCAGCAGGACCGGAAGCTCTGGAAACACCATATATTTT. This translates into CASRTGSSGNTIYF.